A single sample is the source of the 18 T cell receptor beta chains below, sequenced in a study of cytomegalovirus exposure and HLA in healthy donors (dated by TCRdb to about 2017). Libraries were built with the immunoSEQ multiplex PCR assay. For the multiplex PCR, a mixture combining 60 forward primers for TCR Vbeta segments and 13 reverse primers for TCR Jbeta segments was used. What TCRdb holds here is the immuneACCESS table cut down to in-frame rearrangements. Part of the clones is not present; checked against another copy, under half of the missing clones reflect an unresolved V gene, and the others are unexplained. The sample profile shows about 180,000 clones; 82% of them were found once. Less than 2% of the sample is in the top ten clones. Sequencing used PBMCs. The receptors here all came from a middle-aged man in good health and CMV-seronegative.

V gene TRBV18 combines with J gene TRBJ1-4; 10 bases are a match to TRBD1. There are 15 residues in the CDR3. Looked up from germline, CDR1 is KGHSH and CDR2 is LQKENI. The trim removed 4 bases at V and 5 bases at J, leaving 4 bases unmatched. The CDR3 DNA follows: TGTGCCAGCTCACAAGACAGGGGGCCGAATGAAAAACTGTTTTTT. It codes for CASSQDRGPNEKLFF.

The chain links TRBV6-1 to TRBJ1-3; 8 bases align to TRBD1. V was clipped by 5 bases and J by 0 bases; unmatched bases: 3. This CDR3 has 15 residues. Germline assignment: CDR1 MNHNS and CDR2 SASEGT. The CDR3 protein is CASSNDRGSGNTIYF. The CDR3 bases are TGTGCCAGCAGTAACGACAGGGGCTCTGGAAACACCATATATTTT.

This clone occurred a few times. As DNA, the CDR3 is TGTGCCAGCACTACGGGAGAGGGGACCCAGTACTTC. It translates to CASTTGEGTQYF. V usage is TRBV5-4 and J usage is TRBJ2-5; D perhaps matches TRBD2 (6 bases). V lost 6 bases to trimming and J lost 7 bases, with 13 bases between them. Germline CDR1 is SGHNT and CDR2 is YYREEE (reference sequence). There are 12 residues in the CDR3.

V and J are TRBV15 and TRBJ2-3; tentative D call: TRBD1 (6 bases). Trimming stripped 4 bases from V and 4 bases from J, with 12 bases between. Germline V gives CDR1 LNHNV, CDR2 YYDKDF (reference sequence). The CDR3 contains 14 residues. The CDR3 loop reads CATSIDRLADTQYF. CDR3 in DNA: TGTGCCACCAGCATTGACAGGCTCGCAGATACGCAGTATTTT.

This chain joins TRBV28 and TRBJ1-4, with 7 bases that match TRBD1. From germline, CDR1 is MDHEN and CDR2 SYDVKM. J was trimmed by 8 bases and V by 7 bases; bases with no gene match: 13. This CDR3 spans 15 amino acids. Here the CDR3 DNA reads TGTGCCAGCACCACAATCGGACAGGTCGGAGAAAAACTGTTTTTT. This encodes CASTTIGQVGEKLFF.

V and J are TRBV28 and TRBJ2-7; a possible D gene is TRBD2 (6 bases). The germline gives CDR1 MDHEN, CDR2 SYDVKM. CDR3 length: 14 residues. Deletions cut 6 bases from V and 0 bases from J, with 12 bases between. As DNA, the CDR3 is TGTGCCAGCAGAAGCGCGGGACTCTCCTACGAGCAGTACTTC. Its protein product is CASRSAGLSYEQYF.

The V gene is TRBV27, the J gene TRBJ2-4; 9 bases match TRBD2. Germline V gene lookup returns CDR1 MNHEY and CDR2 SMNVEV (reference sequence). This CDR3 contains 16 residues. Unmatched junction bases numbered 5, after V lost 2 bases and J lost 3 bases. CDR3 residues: CASSLAGGPVKNIQYF. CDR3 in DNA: TGTGCCAGCAGTTTAGCGGGGGGGCCGGTCAAAAACATTCAGTACTTC.

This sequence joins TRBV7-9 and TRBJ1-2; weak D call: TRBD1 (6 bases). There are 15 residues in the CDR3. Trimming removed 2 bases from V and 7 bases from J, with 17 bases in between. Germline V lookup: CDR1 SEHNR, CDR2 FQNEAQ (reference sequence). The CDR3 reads CASSLILWDTPGYTF. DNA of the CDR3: TGTGCCAGCAGCTTAATACTATGGGACACTCCTGGCTACACCTTC.

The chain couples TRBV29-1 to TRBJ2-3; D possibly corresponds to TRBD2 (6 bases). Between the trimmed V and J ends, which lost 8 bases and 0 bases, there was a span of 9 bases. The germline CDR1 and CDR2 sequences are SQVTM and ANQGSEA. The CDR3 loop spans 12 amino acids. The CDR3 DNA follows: TGCAGCCCGCGGGGCAGCACAGATACGCAGTATTTT. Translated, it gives CSPRGSTDTQYF.

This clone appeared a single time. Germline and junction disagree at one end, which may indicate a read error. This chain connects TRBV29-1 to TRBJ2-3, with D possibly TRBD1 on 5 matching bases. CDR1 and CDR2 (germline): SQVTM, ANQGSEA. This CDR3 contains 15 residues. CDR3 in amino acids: CSIDTTGRGTDTQYF. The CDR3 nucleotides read TGCAGCATTGATACAACAGGCCGCGGCACAGATACGCAGTATTTT.

Here the CDR3 reads CASSRPTSGFTYEQYF. In nucleotides, the CDR3 is TGTGCCAGCAGCCGACCGACTAGCGGGTTCACCTACGAGCAGTACTTC. This chain joins TRBV11-2 and TRBJ2-7; TRBD2 matches at 10 bases. With V trimmed by 5 bases and J by 2 bases, 9 bases remained unmatched. Germline CDR1 and CDR2: SGHAT and FQNNGV. The CDR3 covers 16 residues.

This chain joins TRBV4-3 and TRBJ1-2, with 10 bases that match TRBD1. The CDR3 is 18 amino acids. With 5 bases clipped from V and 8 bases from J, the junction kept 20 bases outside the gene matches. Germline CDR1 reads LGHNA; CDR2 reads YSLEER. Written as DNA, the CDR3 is TGCGCCAGCAGCTCCCTTGTCCCGGGACAGGGGAGTCATGGGGGCTACACCTTC. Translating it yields CASSSLVPGQGSHGGYTF.

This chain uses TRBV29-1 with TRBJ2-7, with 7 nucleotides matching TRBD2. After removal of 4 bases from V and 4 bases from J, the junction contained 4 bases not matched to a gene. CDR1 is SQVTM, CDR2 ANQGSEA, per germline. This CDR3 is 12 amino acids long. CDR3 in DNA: TGCAGCGTTGCTTCTAGCGGTTACGAGCAGTACTTC. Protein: CSVASSGYEQYF.

For the CDR3, the DNA is TGCGCCAGCAGCCATGTCTCCGGTACAGATCAGCCCCAGCATTTT. Translation gives CASSHVSGTDQPQHF. The chain is built from TRBV4-1 and TRBJ1-5, with D unresolved. The V gene lost 3 bases and the J gene lost 5 bases, with 14 bases spanning the gap. Per germline, CDR1 MGHRA and CDR2 YSYEKL. The CDR3 sequence is 15 residues long.

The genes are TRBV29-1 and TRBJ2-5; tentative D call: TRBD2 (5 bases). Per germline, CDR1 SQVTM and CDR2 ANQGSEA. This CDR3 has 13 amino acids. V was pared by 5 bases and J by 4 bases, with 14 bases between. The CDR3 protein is CSVTGGYGETQYF. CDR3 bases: TGCAGCGTTACGGGCGGGTACGGAGAGACCCAGTACTTC. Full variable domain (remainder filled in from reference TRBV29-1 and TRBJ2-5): SAVISQKPSRDICQRGTSLTIQCQVDSQVTMMFWYRQQPGQSLTLIATANQGSEATYESGFVIDKFPISRPNLTFSTLTVSNMSPEDSSIYLCSVTGGYGETQYFGPGTRLLVL.

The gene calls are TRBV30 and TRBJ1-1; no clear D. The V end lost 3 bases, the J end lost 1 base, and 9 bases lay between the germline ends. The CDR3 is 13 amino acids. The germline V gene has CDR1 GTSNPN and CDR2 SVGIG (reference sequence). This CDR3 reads CAWRAQQNTEAFF. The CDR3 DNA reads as TGTGCCTGGAGAGCACAGCAGAACACTGAAGCTTTCTTT.

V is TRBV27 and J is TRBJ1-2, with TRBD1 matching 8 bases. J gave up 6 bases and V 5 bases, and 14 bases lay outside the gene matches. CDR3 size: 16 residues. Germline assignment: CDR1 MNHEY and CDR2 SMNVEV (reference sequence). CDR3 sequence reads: CASSPWGRGREDGYTF. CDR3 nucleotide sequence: TGTGCCAGCAGTCCTTGGGGCAGGGGGCGCGAGGATGGCTACACCTTC.

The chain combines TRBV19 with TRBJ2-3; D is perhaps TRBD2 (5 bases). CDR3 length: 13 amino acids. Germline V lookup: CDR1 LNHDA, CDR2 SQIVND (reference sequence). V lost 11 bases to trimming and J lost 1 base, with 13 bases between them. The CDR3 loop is CAGGPTGTDTQYF. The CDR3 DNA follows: TGTGCCGGCGGGCCCACGGGCACAGATACGCAGTATTTT.